This T cell receptor beta chain derives from a study of a mutant IDH1 vaccine in newly diagnosed glioma (dated by TCRdb to 2020 to 2022). About the study as a whole: Across visits V03 through V10, patients got a total of eight vaccinations, given in weeks 1, 3, 5, 7, 11, 15, 19 and 23. Vaccination began 4-6 weeks after radiotherapy alone, or alongside temozolomide cycles in the chemotherapy-containing groups. Of the approximately 35 treated patients, 62.5% were male and around 38% were female, and a mean age of roughly 40 years was recorded. Before enrollment, most patients had been given radiochemotherapy with temozolomide as standard therapy, while the rest had received either radiotherapy alone or temozolomide alone. Six visits were used for peripheral blood collection: V03 (baseline), V05, V07, V10, V12 and V13. For exploratory analyses, around 26 treated patients had longitudinal TCRB deep sequencing done wherever samples were available.

V gives up 3 bases and J gives up 6 bases, and the segment between their germline ends measures 6 bases. The CDR3 holds 10 amino acids from the cysteine to the phenylalanine. Only the CDR3 portion is preserved as DNA: 30 bases, with reading frame beginning at the first base. CDR1 DFQATT and CDR2 SNEGSKA were looked up in the germline V gene (reference sequence). What the authors observed across the whole study: It was noted by the authors that analyses of patient blood samples could not be reproduced owing to sample limitations. Immune responses induced by the vaccine were seen in approximately 92% of patients across multiple MHC alleles. Pseudoprogression appeared unrelated to alterations in the top peripheral T cell clonotypes detected by TCRB sequencing. Selection of PBMC samples for TCRB deep sequencing was based on availability.

What this sample's time point label stands for: week 5, during vaccination. Each vaccine dose, consisting of 300 ug of a 20-mer mutant IDH1 peptide in Montanide, was administered subcutaneously with topical imiquimod. All donors had newly diagnosed IDH1-mutant astrocytomas of WHO grade 3 or 4 that showed loss of nuclear ATRX. The samples were drawn from NOA16, a multicentre, single-arm, open-label phase I trial in Germany that tested a mutant IDH1 peptide vaccine in humans for the first time. Genomic DNA for TCRB sequencing was extracted from EDTA blood using the DNeasy Blood and Tissue Kit. As to this clone: The target of this receptor is not known. No base qualities exist here, and no much larger clone lies one base off it.

The method behind the library was the immunoSEQ multiplex PCR assay. Rearranged TCR beta chain sequences were amplified using the hsTCRB Kit according to the manufacturer's protocol. Sequencing of TCRB libraries was carried out on an Illumina MiSeq. Turning to the authors' computational methods: The kit vendor's proprietary platform handled demultiplexing, trimming and gene mapping. The table comes from immuneACCESS by way of TCRdb, which keeps in-frame sequences with V and J called. Part of the clones is missing from these tables; in studies checked, under half for an unresolved V gene and the rest for unknown reasons. D and trimming come from the DNA, and the V and J calls and clone size come from that table. The sample table contains about 28,000 clones; only one count was recorded for 70% to 90% of them. Of the sample, around 18% is held by the ten largest clones.

Sequencing used PBMCs, obtained from a glioma patient whose treatment included an IDH1 peptide vaccine. The sequence was collected from a man younger than 30 with glioma. The chain uses TRBV20-1 and TRBJ2-7, with no confident D gene call. This receptor carries the CDR3 CSASLGEQYF. The DNA is TGCAGTGCTAGCCTGGGCGAGCAGTACTTC.